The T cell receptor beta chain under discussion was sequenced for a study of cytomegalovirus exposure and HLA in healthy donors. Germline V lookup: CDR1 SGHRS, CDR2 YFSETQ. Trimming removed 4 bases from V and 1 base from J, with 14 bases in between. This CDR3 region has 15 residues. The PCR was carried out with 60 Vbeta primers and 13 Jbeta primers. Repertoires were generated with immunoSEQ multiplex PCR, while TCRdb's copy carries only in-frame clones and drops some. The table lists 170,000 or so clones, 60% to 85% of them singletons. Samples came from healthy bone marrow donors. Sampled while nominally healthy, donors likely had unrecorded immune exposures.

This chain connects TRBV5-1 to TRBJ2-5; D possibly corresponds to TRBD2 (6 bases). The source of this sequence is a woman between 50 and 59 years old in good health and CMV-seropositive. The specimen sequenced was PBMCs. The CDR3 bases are TGCGCCAGCAGCCGCGGTAGCGGAACCCAAGAGACCCAGTACTTC. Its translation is CASSRGSGTQETQYF.